These 26 T cell receptor beta chains originate from one sample sequenced in a study of shared clonotypes between healthy human individuals. Naive CD8 populations comprised CD45RO-negative cells positively selected for CCR7, excluding terminally differentiated effector memory CD45RA+ cells. Assay used: immunoSEQ multiplex PCR; TCRdb lists only in-frame clones, some missing. The top ten clones hold 0.95% to 1.5% of a sample with about 2 million clones, approximately 94% of them seen once. The sample taken for sequencing was naive CD8+ T cells sorted from blood. These receptors were collected from a man between 18 and 35 years old in good health.

J is TRBJ2-7 and V is TRBV4-1, with a possible D match to TRBD1 (6 bases). Germline lookup yields CDR1 MGHRA and CDR2 YSYEKL. The V end was cut by 4 bases, the J end by 6 bases, with 22 bases between. CDR3 size: 16 residues. The CDR3 sequence is CASSLYPGQTLGEQYF. In nucleotides, the CDR3 is TGCGCCAGCAGCCTATACCCGGGACAAACCCTAGGCGAGCAGTACTTC.

The genes are TRBV28 and TRBJ2-1, with TRBD2 as a possible D gene (5 bases). V lost 2 bases and J lost 3, with 11 bases in between. Germline CDR1 MDHEN, CDR2 SYDVKM. This CDR3 is built from 15 residues. For the CDR3, the DNA is TGTGCCAGCAGTTTAAGAGCGGATTTCTACAATGAGCAGTTCTTC. This gives the protein CASSLRADFYNEQFF.

The chain couples TRBV6-5 to TRBJ2-1; D ambiguous. V lost 4 bases and J 7 bases, leaving 11 bases between the germline ends. Germline CDR1 reads MNHEY; CDR2 reads SVGAGI. The CDR3 sequence is 13 residues long. Here the CDR3 reads CASSLSSQNEQFF. CDR3 nucleotide sequence: TGTGCCAGCAGTTTGTCTTCCCAGAATGAGCAGTTCTTC.

This clone is a singleton in its sample. The V and J genes are TRBV18 and TRBJ1-1; D is uncertain. Germline V CDR1 and CDR2: KGHSH, LQKENI. The germline V and J ends were trimmed by 0 bases and 5 bases, with 7 bases remaining between them. This CDR3 region has 13 residues. In DNA form, the CDR3 reads TGTGCCAGCTCACCACCGTCGGGGACTGAAGCTTTCTTT. Translating it yields CASSPPSGTEAFF.

CDR3 residues: CSVLQATGELFF. Written as DNA, the CDR3 is TGCAGCGTTCTCCAGGCGACCGGGGAGCTGTTTTTT. The chain has TRBV29-1 and TRBJ2-2; D remains ambiguous. The germline gives CDR1 SQVTM, CDR2 ANQGSEA. This CDR3 is 12 amino acids long. The V end was cut by 5 bases, the J end by 5 bases, with 9 bases between.

The gene calls are TRBV9 and TRBJ2-1, with 11 bases lining up with TRBD2. The CDR3 runs 17 residues. The germline CDR1 and CDR2 sequences are SGDLS and YYNGEE. V gave up 3 bases and J gave up 1 base; unmatched junction bases: 6. In nucleotides, the CDR3 is TGTGCCAGCAGCGCGCCTACTAGCGGGAGTTCCTACAATGAGCAGTTCTTC. This translates into CASSAPTSGSSYNEQFF.

This chain joins TRBV5-6 and TRBJ1-2; TRBD1 is a possible D gene (5 bases). CDR1 is SGHDT and CDR2 is YYEEEE in the germline V gene. V shed 3 bases and J shed 8 bases, with 14 bases lying between them. The CDR3 length is 13 residues. The CDR3 sequence is CASSSGTTPGYTF. Written as DNA, the CDR3 is TGTGCCAGCAGCTCCGGGACGACCCCGGGCTACACCTTC.

This rearrangement joins TRBV6-1 to TRBJ2-7, with unresolved D. CDR3 length equals 11 residues. Germline V gives CDR1 MNHNS, CDR2 SASEGT. The V and J ends lost 8 bases and 1 base respectively, with 6 bases between them. CDR3 sequence reads: CASRRSYEQYF. CDR3 in DNA: TGTGCCAGCCGACGATCCTACGAGCAGTACTTC.

The chain carries TRBV9 and TRBJ1-1; perhaps TRBD1 as D (5 bases). Per germline, CDR1 SGDLS and CDR2 YYNGEE. The CDR3 totals 15 residues. With 0 bases removed from V and 3 bases from J, the gap between germline ends came to 12 bases. The CDR3 DNA sequence: TGTGCCAGCAGCGTAGCACCCGGGGCATACACTGAAGCTTTCTTT. It yields the protein CASSVAPGAYTEAFF.

J is TRBJ2-7 and V is TRBV4-1, with TRBD2 identical over 10 bases. The V gene end was trimmed by 0 bases and the J gene end by 4 bases; junction bases not matched to a gene: 6. There are 16 residues in the CDR3. Germline lookup yields CDR1 MGHRA and CDR2 YSYEKL. The CDR3 DNA is TGCGCCAGCAGCCAAGACCCGGCTAGCGGGAGTTACGAGCAGTACTTC. This translates into CASSQDPASGSYEQYF.

The count of this clone is one. J is TRBJ2-7 and V is TRBV5-4; 7 nucleotides line up with TRBD2. Germline values: CDR1 SGHNT, CDR2 YYREEE (reference sequence). This CDR3 is built from 18 residues. Trimming at V came to 3 bases and at J to 0 bases, leaving 15 bases not matched to a gene. CDR3 sequence (DNA): TGTGCCAGCAGCTCCGAAACCGTGGGGCGGGAGAGCTCCTACGAGCAGTACTTC. As protein: CASSSETVGRESSYEQYF.

For this clone: The junction and the germline gene differ at one end; a read error may be behind it. The chain joins TRBV7-7 to TRBJ1-3, with D perhaps matching TRBD1 (5 bases). CDR1 is SSHAT, CDR2 FNYEAQ, per germline (reference sequence). The CDR3 runs 17 residues. The CDR3 region has the DNA TGTGCTAGCAGCTCCCCCGGGGCGGCAAGCTCTGGAAACACCATATATTTT. This gives the protein CASSSPGAASSGNTIYF.

This clone has just a few counts. The chain employs TRBV7-2 and TRBJ1-6; D remains unclear. The CDR3 consists of 14 residues. Germline CDR1 and CDR2: SGHTA and FQGNSA. With 3 bases removed from V and 6 bases from J, the gap between germline ends came to 9 bases. This CDR3 reads CASSFMGFNSPLHF. The CDR3 nucleotides are TGTGCCAGCAGCTTTATGGGCTTTAATTCACCCCTCCACTTT.

Here the CDR3 reads CASSQGASGEQYF. Here the CDR3 DNA reads TGTGCCAGCAGCCAAGGAGCTAGCGGTGAGCAGTACTTC. The chain is built from TRBV14 and TRBJ2-7; 7 nucleotides align to TRBD2. Trimming took 1 base from V and 7 from J; bases not matched to a gene: 4. The V gene's germline CDR1 is SGHDN and CDR2 FVKESK. The CDR3 is 13 amino acids.

A single count supports this clone. The chain joins TRBV5-8 to TRBJ1-5; unclear D gene. V was trimmed by 0 bases and J by 3 bases, leaving 13 bases between them. The CDR3 has 16 amino acids. The germline gives CDR1 SGHTS, CDR2 YDEGEE. The CDR3 here is CASSLAAYEYNQPQHF. CDR3 nucleotide sequence: TGTGCCAGCAGCTTGGCGGCCTATGAGTACAATCAGCCCCAGCATTTT.

The gene calls are TRBV27 and TRBJ2-1, with D possibly TRBD1 on 6 matching bases. Germline V CDR1 and CDR2: MNHEY, SMNVEV (reference sequence). This CDR3 is 14 amino acids long. The V and J ends lost 2 bases and 5 bases respectively, with 10 bases between them. The DNA of the CDR3 is TGTGCCAGCAGTTTAAAGGGACACCACAATGAGCAGTTCTTC. This codes for CASSLKGHHNEQFF.

The chain has TRBV27 and TRBJ2-7; D call uncertain. This CDR3 contains 16 residues. Germline CDR1 MNHEY, CDR2 SMNVEV (reference sequence). V was pared by 5 bases and J by 3 bases, with 20 bases between. CDR3: CASSDQGPDVFYEQYF. For the CDR3, the DNA is TGTGCCAGCAGTGACCAAGGGCCAGACGTTTTCTACGAGCAGTACTTC.

This clone occurred once. The chain carries TRBV6-5 and TRBJ1-1; no reliable D call. The CDR3 is 13 residues long. Trimming took off 0 bases at V and 8 bases at J, with 10 bases between the two ends. Germline V gives CDR1 MNHEY, CDR2 SVGAGI. CDR3 bases: TGTGCCAGCAGTTACTCGGTTAACCTAGAAGCTTTCTTT. Translated, it gives CASSYSVNLEAFF.

Regarding this clone: This specimen includes other DNA sequences encoding the same CDR3. CDR3 sequence (DNA): TGTGCCAGCAGCGTGACAGGCAACTATGGCTACACCTTC. Encoded protein: CASSVTGNYGYTF. V usage is TRBV9 and J usage is TRBJ1-2; a weak D match, TRBD1 (6 bases). Germline V gives CDR1 SGDLS, CDR2 YYNGEE. With 2 bases removed from V and 2 bases from J, the gap between germline ends came to 7 bases. The CDR3 spans 13 residues.

As regards this clone: Other DNA sequences in the same sample also yield this CDR3. The rearrangement uses TRBV5-6 and TRBJ2-2; D not resolved. The CDR3 loop spans 14 amino acids. Trimming cost V 1 base and J 1 base, with 5 bases left between them. Germline lookup yields CDR1 SGHDT and CDR2 YYEEEE. CDR3 in amino acids: CASSLRENTGELFF. DNA of the CDR3: TGTGCCAGCAGCTTGAGGGAGAACACCGGGGAGCTGTTTTTT.

The chain recombines TRBV6-4 with TRBJ2-3; TRBD2 agrees at 12 bases. Germline trimming cut 2 bases from V and 0 bases from J; bases unmatched to any gene: 0. There are 16 residues in the CDR3. Germline V CDR1 and CDR2: MRHNA, SNTAGT. The CDR3 DNA reads TGTGCCAGCAGTGACCTAGCGGGAGGGAGCACAGATACGCAGTATTTT. Protein product: CASSDLAGGSTDTQYF.

Details on this clone: Other nucleotide sequences in the sample specify the same CDR3. V and J are TRBV10-2 and TRBJ2-1; D is unresolved. The CDR3 spans 11 residues. The germline V gene has CDR1 WSHSY and CDR2 SAAADI. Trimming took off 3 bases at V and 7 bases at J, with 4 bases between the two ends. DNA of the CDR3: TGCGCCAGCAGTGAAGGTAATGAGCAGTTCTTC. Its protein is CASSEGNEQFF.

This chain joins TRBV7-8 and TRBJ2-7, with D uncertain. Germline loops: CDR1 SGHVS, CDR2 FQNEAQ. CDR3 length equals 13 residues. Trimming cost V 5 bases and J 8 bases, with 16 bases left between them. DNA of the CDR3: TGTGCCAGCAGCATCCCGCCATTTTCAAAGCAGTACTTC. Protein product: CASSIPPFSKQYF.

The chain uses TRBV19 and TRBJ1-2, with D possibly being TRBD1 (6 bases). Trimming cost V 8 bases and J 13 bases, with 29 bases left between them. The CDR3 runs to 15 residues. Per germline, CDR1 LNHDA and CDR2 SQIVND (reference sequence). Written as DNA, the CDR3 is TGTGCCAGTTTCGACTGGGACAAGGGGAACCGAGTCCTCACCTTC. It encodes CASFDWDKGNRVLTF.

Notes on this clone: Different DNA sequences within this sample yield the same CDR3. The chain joins TRBV30 to TRBJ2-7, with D possibly called TRBD1 or TRBD2 (5 bases each). Germline V gene lookup returns CDR1 GTSNPN and CDR2 SVGIG (reference sequence). With 2 bases removed from V and 0 bases from J, the gap between germline ends came to 11 bases. CDR3 length: 14 residues. The CDR3 nucleotides read TGTGCCTGGAGTTTGTCAGGGAGCTCCTACGAGCAGTACTTC. Its translation is CAWSLSGSSYEQYF.

The genes are TRBV4-1 and TRBJ2-7; possibly TRBD1 for D (6 bases). The CDR3 extends over 15 amino acids. The V end was cut by 2 bases, the J end by 3 bases, with 14 bases between. Germline CDR1 and CDR2: MGHRA and YSYEKL. CDR3 sequence (DNA): TGCGCCAGCAGCCAAATTACAGGGCTATACTACGAGCAGTACTTC. Amino acid sequence: CASSQITGLYYEQYF.